A single sample is the source of the 24 T cell receptor beta chains below, sequenced in a study of CD8+CD57+ T cells in acquired aplastic anemia. CDR3 and TCR beta VDJ profiling relied on genomic DNA as the template. Via MiXCR, TCRdb re-called the reads, giving one row per CDR3 protein. The table includes approximately 70,000 distinct CDR3 sequences, about 56% detected once. Sequenced sample: sorted CD4+, CD8+, or CD8+CD57+ T cells (not recorded which) from PBMCs. These TCRs come from a human donor in good health, serving as a control.

This clonotype was recorded many times. This chain joins TRBV6-1 and TRBJ1-5, with 9 positions matching TRBD1. This CDR3 spans 15 amino acids. V gave up 4 bases and J gave up 5 bases; unmatched junction bases: 6. The germline CDR1 and CDR2 sequences are MNHNS and SASEGT. CDR3 nucleotides: TGTGCCAGCAGTGTTGACAGGGGGGTTGATCAGCCCCAGCATTTT. Its protein product is CASSVDRGVDQPQHF.

In its sample, this clonotype was seen many times. The chain combines TRBV4-1 with TRBJ2-7; 11 nucleotides match TRBD2. J was trimmed by 6 bases and V by 1 base; bases with no gene match: 5. CDR3 size: 15 residues. Germline assignment: CDR1 MGHRA and CDR2 YSYEKL. In nucleotides, the CDR3 is TGCGCCAGCAGCCAAGTGGGACTAGCGGTTCTCGAGCAGTACTTC. This codes for CASSQVGLAVLEQYF.

V usage is TRBV2 and J usage is TRBJ2-7; TRBD1 might be the D (5 bases). Trimming pared 3 bases from V and 4 bases from J, leaving 10 bases between. Germline V gene lookup returns CDR1 SNHLY and CDR2 FYNNEI. The CDR3 is 13 amino acids. The CDR3 region is CASSDRASYEQYF. In nucleotides, the CDR3 is TGTGCCAGCAGTGACAGGGCCTCATACGAGCAGTACTTC.

Notes on this clonotype: The conserved phenylalanine or tryptophan is not found at the CDR3 terminus, so this likely reflects a read error. The V and J genes are TRBV10-3 and TRBJ1-1; D might be TRBD1 (6 bases). The germline V and J ends were trimmed by 0 bases and 4 bases, with 15 bases remaining between them. Germline V gene sequence: CDR1 ENHRY, CDR2 SYGVKD. This CDR3 has 16 residues. As DNA, the CDR3 is TGTGCCATCAGTGAGTCTGTGCCGGGGGCGGGCACTGAAGCTTTCCTT. It translates to CAISESVPGAGTEAFL.

The chain has TRBV4-1 and TRBJ1-5; the D is unclear. V lost 0 bases, J lost 4 bases, and 7 bases lay in between. The CDR3 sequence is 14 residues long. Germline V gene data show CDR1 as MGHRA and CDR2 as YSYEKL. CDR3 DNA: TGCGCCAGCAGCCAAGATCACGGTAATCAGCCCCAGCATTTT. It codes for CASSQDHGNQPQHF.

This clonotype was seen a few times. This chain uses TRBV24-1 with TRBJ2-7; 7 bases are a match to TRBD1. CDR1 and CDR2 from the germline V gene are KGHDR and SFDVKD. The trim removed 3 bases at V and 0 bases at J, leaving 4 bases unmatched. The CDR3 length is 15 residues. CDR3 nucleotide sequence: TGTGCCACCAGTGATAAACAGGGGAGCTCCTACGAGCAGTACTTC. Translation gives CATSDKQGSSYEQYF.

In this sample, this clonotype turned up many times. V gene TRBV6-1 combines with J gene TRBJ1-5, with 10 bases fitting TRBD1. The V gene end was trimmed by 6 bases and the J gene end by 0 bases; junction bases not matched to a gene: 11. The germline V gene encodes CDR1 MNHNS and CDR2 SASEGT. The CDR3 is 18 residues long. The CDR3 DNA sequence: TGTGCCAGCAGAGCGGGACAGGGGAGAGCATATAGCAATCAGCCCCAGCATTTT. Protein: CASRAGQGRAYSNQPQHF.

Points on this clonotype: One end of the junction fails to match germline, which may point to a read error. As DNA, the CDR3 is TGTGCCAGCAGTGGGGGCAACTATGGCTACGCCTTC. Its translation is CASSGGNYGYAF. The chain employs TRBV25-1 and TRBJ1-2; D might be TRBD1 (5 bases). Germline assignment: CDR1 MGHDK and CDR2 SYGVNS. The CDR3 is made up of 12 amino acids.

This clonotype was observed at least ten times. V and J are TRBV7-2 and TRBJ1-5; weak D call: TRBD1 (6 bases). V was trimmed by 5 bases and J by 4 bases, leaving 15 bases between them. CDR1 and CDR2 (germline): SGHTA, FQGNSA. The CDR3 is made up of 15 amino acids. This chain's CDR3 is CASSPGGQPNQPQHF. CDR3 bases: TGTGCCAGCAGCCCCGGTGGACAGCCAAATCAGCCCCAGCATTTT.

In this sample, this clonotype turned up many times. The chain is built from TRBV19 and TRBJ2-4; D is perhaps TRBD1 (6 bases). Trimming took off 6 bases at V and 6 bases at J, with 12 bases between the two ends. Looked up from germline, CDR1 is LNHDA and CDR2 is SQIVND (reference sequence). The CDR3 is 13 residues long. The CDR3 DNA reads as TGTGCCAGTAGCCCCCAGGGGACAAACATTCAGTACTTC. It codes for CASSPQGTNIQYF.

This clonotype was seen at least ten times. The genes are TRBV7-6 and TRBJ2-2; the match to TRBD1 covers 10 bases. V was pared by 3 bases and J by 3 bases, with 7 bases of the junction left unmatched. This CDR3 comprises 17 residues. Germline CDR1 and CDR2: SGHVS and FNYEAQ. DNA of the CDR3: TGTGCCAGCAGCTTCCCCGGGACAGGGGTTGACACCGGGGAGCTGTTTTTT. This gives the protein CASSFPGTGVDTGELFF.

The chain recombines TRBV20-1 with TRBJ1-1; D is undetermined. Germline V lookup: CDR1 DFQATT, CDR2 SNEGSKA (reference sequence). Trimming left V 5 bases short and J 4 bases short, with 17 bases between. The length of the CDR3 is 14 residues. CDR3 DNA: TGCAGTGCTCTGACCGTCGGGGAGGTCACTGAAGCTTTCTTT. Translation gives CSALTVGEVTEAFF.

The V gene is TRBV7-3, the J gene TRBJ2-7; 9 bases line up with TRBD2. The ends lost 8 bases at V and 4 bases at J; junction bases unmatched: 3. CDR1 is SGHTA and CDR2 is FQGTGA in the germline V gene. The length of the CDR3 is 12 residues. CDR3 region: CASSSGKYEQYF. DNA of the CDR3: TGTGCCAGCTCTAGCGGGAAGTACGAGCAGTACTTC. Full variable domain (rest looked up from reference TRBV7-3 and TRBJ2-7): GAGVSQTPSNKVTEKGKYVELRCDPISGHTALYWYRQSLGQGPEFLIYFQGTGAADDSGLPNDRFFAVRPEGSVSTLKIQRTERGDSAVYLCASSSGKYEQYFGPGTRLTVT.

V and J are TRBV11-1 and TRBJ1-3; no firm D call. V gave up 5 bases and J gave up 6 bases, with 11 bases separating them. In germline, CDR1 is SGHAT, CDR2 FQDESV (reference sequence). The CDR3 length is 13 residues. As DNA, the CDR3 is TGTGCCAGCAGCCGCCCCGCCGAAAACACCATATATTTT. Translated, it gives CASSRPAENTIYF.

The V and J genes are TRBV15 and TRBJ2-7, with a tentative D call TRBD1 (5 bases). The V gene's germline CDR1 is LNHNV and CDR2 YYDKDF (reference sequence). Deletions cut 4 bases from V and 2 bases from J, with 18 bases between. The CDR3 sequence is 16 residues long. CDR3 in DNA: TGTGCCACCAGCACTCTTCCCGGCCAGGGAACCTACGAGCAGTACTTC. Residues: CATSTLPGQGTYEQYF.

The chain employs TRBV2 and TRBJ1-1; perhaps TRBD1 as D (6 bases). The CDR3 spans 15 residues. The ends were cut back, 8 bases at V and 5 bases at J, with 21 bases in the middle. Germline assignment: CDR1 SNHLY and CDR2 FYNNEI. CDR3 sequence reads: CASLVGAGIGTEAFF. As DNA, the CDR3 is TGTGCCAGCCTAGTGGGGGCTGGAATCGGTACTGAAGCTTTCTTT.

This sequence joins TRBV15 and TRBJ1-2, with D hard to call. Looked up from germline, CDR1 is LNHNV and CDR2 is YYDKDF (reference sequence). Deletions cut 0 bases from V and 2 bases from J, with 16 bases between. The CDR3 has 17 amino acids. As DNA, the CDR3 is TGTGCCACCAGCAGAGATCCCCAGGACCCCACCAACTATGGCTACACCTTC. Translated: CATSRDPQDPTNYGYTF.

The CDR3 reads CASSTGLAGGPYNEQYF. The CDR3 DNA reads as TGTGCCAGCAGCACAGGATTAGCGGGAGGACCTTACAATGAGCAGTACTTC. The V gene is TRBV7-6, the J gene TRBJ2-7; 10 bases are shared with TRBD2. J was trimmed by 7 bases and V by 5 bases; bases with no gene match: 17. CDR1 and CDR2 from the germline V gene are SGHVS and FNYEAQ. CDR3 length: 17 amino acids.

In its sample, this clonotype was seen many times. This clone may be a read error of a much larger clone one base away. The chain carries TRBV15 and TRBJ1-1; D gene ambiguous. From germline, CDR1 is LNHNV and CDR2 YYDKDF (reference sequence). CDR3 length equals 13 residues. Between the trimmed V and J ends, which lost 1 base and 1 base, there was a span of 4 bases. The CDR3 sequence is CATSRGRNTEAFF. In nucleotides, the CDR3 is TGTGCCACCAGCAGAGGCAGGAACACTGAAGCTTTCTTT.

In its sample, this clonotype was seen once. The gene calls are TRBV5-1 and TRBJ2-5; 8 bases are shared with TRBD1. This CDR3 comprises 15 residues. The junction had 4 bases not matched to a gene; V was cut back by 0 bases and J by 3 bases. Germline V gives CDR1 SGHRS, CDR2 YFSETQ. The CDR3 DNA is TGCGCCAGCAGCTTGGCCGGGACAGGAAAAGAGACCCAGTACTTC. Its protein is CASSLAGTGKETQYF.

V and J are TRBV29-1 and TRBJ1-1; D is unclear. Trimming took 4 bases from V and 4 from J, leaving 13 bases between them. Per germline, CDR1 SQVTM and CDR2 ANQGSEA. The CDR3 runs 13 residues. CDR3 loop: CSVGEGRGTEAFF. The CDR3 DNA sequence: TGCAGCGTTGGAGAAGGGAGAGGCACTGAAGCTTTCTTT.

By frequency in the sample, this clonotype is medium-sized. The chain joins TRBV10-3 to TRBJ2-7; 7 bases line up with TRBD1. Germline V lookup: CDR1 ENHRY, CDR2 SYGVKD. This CDR3 is built from 17 residues. V trimming: 3 bases; J trimming: 1 base; junction bases outside the gene matches: 12. CDR3 residues: CAISDPSTGETSYEQYF. In DNA, the CDR3 is TGTGCCATCAGTGACCCGAGCACAGGGGAAACATCCTACGAGCAGTACTTC.

This clonotype has at least ten counts. V is TRBV6-2 or TRBV6-3 and J is TRBJ1-3; D call uncertain. CDR1 and CDR2 (germline): MNHEY, SVGEGT. This CDR3 has 12 amino acids. Between the trimmed V and J ends, which lost 5 bases and 4 bases, there was a span of 6 bases. CDR3 DNA sequence: TGTGCCAGCAGTAATCAAGGAAACACCATATATTTT. This gives the protein CASSNQGNTIYF.

This clonotype has a count of ten or more. The chain employs TRBV27 and TRBJ1-6, with D maybe TRBD1 (5 bases). CDR3 size: 16 residues. Trimming removed 6 bases at V and 10 bases at J, with 22 bases between. CDR1 and CDR2 (germline): MNHEY, SMNVEV (reference sequence). The CDR3 DNA is TGTGCCAGCAGCCGACAATTGGTCAGGGTTTACTCACCCCTCCACTTT. Translation: CASSRQLVRVYSPLHF.